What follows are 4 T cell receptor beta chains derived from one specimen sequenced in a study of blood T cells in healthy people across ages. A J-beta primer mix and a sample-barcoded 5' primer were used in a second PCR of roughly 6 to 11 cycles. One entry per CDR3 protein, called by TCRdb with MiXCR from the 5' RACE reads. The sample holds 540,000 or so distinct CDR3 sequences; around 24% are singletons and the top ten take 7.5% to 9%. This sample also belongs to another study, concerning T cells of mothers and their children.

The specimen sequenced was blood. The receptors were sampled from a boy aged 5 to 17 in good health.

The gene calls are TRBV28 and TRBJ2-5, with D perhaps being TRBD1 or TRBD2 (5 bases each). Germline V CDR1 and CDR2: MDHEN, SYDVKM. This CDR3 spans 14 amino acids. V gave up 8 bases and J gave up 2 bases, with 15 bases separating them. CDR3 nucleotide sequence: TGTGCCAGCCGGGTGTGGGGGAGACAAGAGACCCAGTACTTC. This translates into CASRVWGRQETQYF. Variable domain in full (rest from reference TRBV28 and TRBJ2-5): DVKVTQSSRYLVKRTGEKVFLECVQDMDHENMFWYRQDPGLGLRLIYFSYDVKMKEKGDIPEGYSVSREKKERFSLILESASTNQTSMYLCASRVWGRQETQYFGPGTRLLVL.

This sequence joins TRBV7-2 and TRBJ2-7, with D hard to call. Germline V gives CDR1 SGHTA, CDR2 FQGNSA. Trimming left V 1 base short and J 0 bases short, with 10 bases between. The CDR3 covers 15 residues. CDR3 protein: CASSLDGGSSYEQYF. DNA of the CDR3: TGTGCCAGCAGCTTAGACGGCGGAAGCTCCTACGAGCAGTACTTC.

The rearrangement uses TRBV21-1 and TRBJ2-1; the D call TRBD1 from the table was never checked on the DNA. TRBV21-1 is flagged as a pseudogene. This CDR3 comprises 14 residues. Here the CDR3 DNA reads TGTGCCAGCAGCGAACGGGACAGCTACAATGAGCAGTTCTTC. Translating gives CASSERDSYNEQFF.

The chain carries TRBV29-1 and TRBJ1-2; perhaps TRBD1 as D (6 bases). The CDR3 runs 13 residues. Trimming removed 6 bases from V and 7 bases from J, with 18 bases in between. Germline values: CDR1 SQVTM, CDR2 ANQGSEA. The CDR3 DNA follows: TGCAGCGTCATGGTCTTGGGGGCCGGTGGCTACACCTTC. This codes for CSVMVLGAGGYTF.